This TCR beta chain was captured in a study of identical twins. Healthy Caucasians were all of the donors. V lost 0 bases and J lost 0, with 21 bases in between. Germline CDR1 reads LGHNA; CDR2 reads YNFKEQ. This CDR3 has 20 residues. This clonotype showed up just a few times. TCRdb re-called the 5' RACE reads through MiXCR, storing one row per CDR3 protein. The sample gives 200,000 to 300,000 distinct CDR3 sequences, about 7% of which show up once; 3% to 4% is in the top ten. A further study also used this sample, focusing on yellow fever vaccine responses in identical twins.

This rearrangement joins TRBV4-2 to TRBJ2-4; maybe TRBD1 (6 bases). This sequence was found in a woman aged 18-35 years in good health. Sequencing was performed on memory (CD45RO+) T cells sorted from blood. The DNA of the CDR3 is TGTGCCAGCAGCCAAGAACTGGGGTCAGGACAGCTAATAGCCAAAAACATTCAGTACTTC. It is translated as CASSQELGSGQLIAKNIQYF.